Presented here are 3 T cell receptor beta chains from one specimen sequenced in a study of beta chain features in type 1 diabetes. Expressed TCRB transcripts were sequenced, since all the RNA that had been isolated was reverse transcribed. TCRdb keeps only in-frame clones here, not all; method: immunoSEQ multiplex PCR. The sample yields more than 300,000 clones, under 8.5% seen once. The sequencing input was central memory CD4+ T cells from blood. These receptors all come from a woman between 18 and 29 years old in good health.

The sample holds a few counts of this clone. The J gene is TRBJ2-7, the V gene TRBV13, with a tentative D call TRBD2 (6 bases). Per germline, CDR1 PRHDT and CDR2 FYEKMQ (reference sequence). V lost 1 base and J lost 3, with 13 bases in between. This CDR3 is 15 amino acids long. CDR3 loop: CASSLVGGTGYEQYF. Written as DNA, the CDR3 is TGTGCCAGCAGCTTAGTAGGAGGGACCGGCTACGAGCAGTACTTC.

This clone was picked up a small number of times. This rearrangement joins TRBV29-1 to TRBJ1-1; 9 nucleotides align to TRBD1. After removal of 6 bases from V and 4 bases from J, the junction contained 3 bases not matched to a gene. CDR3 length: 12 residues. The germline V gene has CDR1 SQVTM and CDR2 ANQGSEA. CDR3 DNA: TGCAGCGTCGGGACAGGGAGCACTGAAGCTTTCTTT. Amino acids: CSVGTGSTEAFF.

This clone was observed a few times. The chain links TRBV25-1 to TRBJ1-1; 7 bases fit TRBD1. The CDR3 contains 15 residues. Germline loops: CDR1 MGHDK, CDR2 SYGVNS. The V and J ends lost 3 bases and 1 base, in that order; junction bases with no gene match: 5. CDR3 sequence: CASSEPGQANTEAFF. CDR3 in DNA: TGTGCCAGCAGTGAGCCCGGACAGGCGAACACTGAAGCTTTCTTT.